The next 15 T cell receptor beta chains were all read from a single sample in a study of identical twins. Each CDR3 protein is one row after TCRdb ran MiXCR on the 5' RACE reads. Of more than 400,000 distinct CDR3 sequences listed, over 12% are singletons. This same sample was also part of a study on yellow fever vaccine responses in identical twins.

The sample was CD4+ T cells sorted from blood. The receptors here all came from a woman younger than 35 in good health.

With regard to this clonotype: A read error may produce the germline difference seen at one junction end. CDR3 in amino acids: CASRRGGNNDQFF. CDR3 nucleotide sequence: TGTGCCAGCAGAAGGGGGGGAAACAATGACCAGTTCTTC. The chain combines TRBV6-1 with TRBJ2-1; a weak D match, TRBD2 (7 bases). This CDR3 contains 13 residues. Germline-derived CDR1 and CDR2 are MNHNS and SASEGT.

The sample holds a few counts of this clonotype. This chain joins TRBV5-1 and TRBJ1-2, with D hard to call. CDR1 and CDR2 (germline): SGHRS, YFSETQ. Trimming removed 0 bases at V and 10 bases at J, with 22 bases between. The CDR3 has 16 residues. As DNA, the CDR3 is TGCGCCAGCAGCTTGGAGTTGGGAGGTCGGGGTCCCGACTACACCTTC. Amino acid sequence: CASSLELGGRGPDYTF. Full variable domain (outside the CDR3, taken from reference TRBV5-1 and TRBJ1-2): KAGVTQTPRYLIKTRGQQVTLSCSPISGHRSVSWYQQTPGQGLQFLFEYFSETQRNKGNFPGRFSGRQFSNSRSEMNVSTLELGDSALYLCASSLELGGRGPDYTFGSGTRLTVV.

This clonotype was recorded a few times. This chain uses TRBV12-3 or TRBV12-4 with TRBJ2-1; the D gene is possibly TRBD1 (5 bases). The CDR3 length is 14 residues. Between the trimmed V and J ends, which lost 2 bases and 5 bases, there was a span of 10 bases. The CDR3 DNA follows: TGTGCCAGCAGTTTATGGGGCGCCCACAATGAGCAGTTCTTC. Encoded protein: CASSLWGAHNEQFF.

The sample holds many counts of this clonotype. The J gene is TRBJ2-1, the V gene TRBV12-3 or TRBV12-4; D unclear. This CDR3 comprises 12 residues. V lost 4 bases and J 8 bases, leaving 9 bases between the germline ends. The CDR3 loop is CASSSGLDEQFF. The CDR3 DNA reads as TGTGCCAGCAGTTCCGGTCTAGATGAGCAGTTCTTC.

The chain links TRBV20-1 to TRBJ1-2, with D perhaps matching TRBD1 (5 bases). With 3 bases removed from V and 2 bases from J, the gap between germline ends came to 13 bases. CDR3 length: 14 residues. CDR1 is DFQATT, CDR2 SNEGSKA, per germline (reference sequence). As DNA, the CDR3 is TGCAGTGCTAGGGGCAATTGGGACAACTATGGCTACACCTTC. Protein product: CSARGNWDNYGYTF.

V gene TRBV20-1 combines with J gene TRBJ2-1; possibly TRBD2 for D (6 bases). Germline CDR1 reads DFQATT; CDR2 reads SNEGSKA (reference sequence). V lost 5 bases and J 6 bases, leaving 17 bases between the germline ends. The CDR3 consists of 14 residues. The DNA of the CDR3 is TGCAGTGCTGGCCCCGGAGGGTCCACCAATGAGCAGTTCTTC. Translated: CSAGPGGSTNEQFF.

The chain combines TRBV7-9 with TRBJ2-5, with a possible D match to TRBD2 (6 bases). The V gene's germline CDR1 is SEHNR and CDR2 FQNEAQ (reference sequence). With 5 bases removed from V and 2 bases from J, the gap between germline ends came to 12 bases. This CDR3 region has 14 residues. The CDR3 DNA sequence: TGTGCCAGCAGCCTCAGGGAGGTTCAAGAGACCCAGTACTTC. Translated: CASSLREVQETQYF.

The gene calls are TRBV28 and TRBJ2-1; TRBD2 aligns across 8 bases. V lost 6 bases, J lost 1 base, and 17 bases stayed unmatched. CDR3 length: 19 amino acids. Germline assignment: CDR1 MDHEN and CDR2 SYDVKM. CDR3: CASSSGGGREGLSYNEQFF. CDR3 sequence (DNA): TGTGCCAGCAGCTCGGGGGGGGGCCGGGAGGGCCTATCCTACAATGAGCAGTTCTTC. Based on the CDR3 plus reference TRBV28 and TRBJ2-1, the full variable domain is DVKVTQSSRYLVKRTGEKVFLECVQDMDHENMFWYRQDPGLGLRLIYFSYDVKMKEKGDIPEGYSVSREKKERFSLILESASTNQTSMYLCASSSGGGREGLSYNEQFFGPGTRLTVL.

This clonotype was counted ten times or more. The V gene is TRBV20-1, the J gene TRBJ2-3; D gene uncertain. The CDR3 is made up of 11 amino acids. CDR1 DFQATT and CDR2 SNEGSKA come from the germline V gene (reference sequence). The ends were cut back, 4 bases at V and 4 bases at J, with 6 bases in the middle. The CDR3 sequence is CSAIRADTQYF. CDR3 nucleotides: TGCAGTGCTATTAGGGCAGATACGCAGTATTTT.

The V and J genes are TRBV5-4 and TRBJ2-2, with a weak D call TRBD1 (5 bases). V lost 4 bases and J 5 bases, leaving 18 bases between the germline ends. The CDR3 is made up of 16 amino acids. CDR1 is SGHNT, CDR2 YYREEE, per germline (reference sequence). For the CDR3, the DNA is TGTGCCAGCAGCCCCCCCCAGGGTTTCCTTACCGGGGAGCTGTTTTTT. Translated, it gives CASSPPQGFLTGELFF.

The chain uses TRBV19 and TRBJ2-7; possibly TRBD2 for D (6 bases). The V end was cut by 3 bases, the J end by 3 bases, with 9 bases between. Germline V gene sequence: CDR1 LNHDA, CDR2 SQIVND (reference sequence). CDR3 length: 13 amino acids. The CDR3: CASSISDYYEQYF. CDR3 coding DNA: TGTGCCAGTAGTATTTCGGACTACTACGAGCAGTACTTC.

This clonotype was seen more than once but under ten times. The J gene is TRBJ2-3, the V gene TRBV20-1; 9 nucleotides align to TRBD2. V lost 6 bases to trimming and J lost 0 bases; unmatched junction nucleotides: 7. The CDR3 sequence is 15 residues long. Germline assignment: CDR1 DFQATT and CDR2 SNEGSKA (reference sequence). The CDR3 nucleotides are TGCAGTGCGAGACTAGCGGAGCTTAGCACAGATACGCAGTATTTT. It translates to CSARLAELSTDTQYF.

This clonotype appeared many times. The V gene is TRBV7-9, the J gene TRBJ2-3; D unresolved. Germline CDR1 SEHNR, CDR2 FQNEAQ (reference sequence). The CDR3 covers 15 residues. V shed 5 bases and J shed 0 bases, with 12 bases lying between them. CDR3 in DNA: TGTGCCAGCAGCCAAGACCCCGGGAGCACAGATACGCAGTATTTT. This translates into CASSQDPGSTDTQYF. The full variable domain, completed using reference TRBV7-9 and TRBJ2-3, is DTGVSQNPRHKITKRGQNVTFRCDPISEHNRLYWYRQTLGQGPEFLTYFQNEAQLEKSRLLSDRFSAERPKGSFSTLEIQRTEQGDSAMYLCASSQDPGSTDTQYFGPGTRLTVL.

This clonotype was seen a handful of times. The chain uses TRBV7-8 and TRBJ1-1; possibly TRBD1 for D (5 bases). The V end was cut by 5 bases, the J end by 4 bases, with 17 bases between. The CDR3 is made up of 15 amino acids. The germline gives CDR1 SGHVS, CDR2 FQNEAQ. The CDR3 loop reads CASSPRWGGSTEAFF. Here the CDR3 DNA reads TGTGCCAGCAGCCCGCGTTGGGGGGGGAGCACTGAAGCTTTCTTT.

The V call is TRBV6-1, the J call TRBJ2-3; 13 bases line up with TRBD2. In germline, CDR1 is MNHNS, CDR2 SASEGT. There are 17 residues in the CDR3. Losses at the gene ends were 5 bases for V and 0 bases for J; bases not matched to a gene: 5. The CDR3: CASSPTSGRTSTDTQYF. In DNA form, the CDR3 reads TGTGCCAGCAGTCCGACTAGCGGGAGGACTAGCACAGATACGCAGTATTTT.